This is a list of T cell receptor beta chains from one sample in a study of OX40 agonist ivuxolimab in advanced cancers. Clones were read by immunoSEQ multiplex PCR, and TCRdb kept only the in-frame ones, dropping some. The data hold roughly 29,000 clones, with around 85% observed a single time. Specimen: CD4+ or CD8+ T cells sorted from blood, collected in a trial of the OX40 agonist ivuxolimab. The receptors come from an adult with an advanced solid tumor such as melanoma, head and neck, liver or kidney cancer. CDR3s include the opening cysteine and the closing phenylalanine or tryptophan. D genes are given only for firm matches. Not every row has a clone size; where given, it reads once, few, many or a size class.

abundance | j_gene | v_gene | d_gene | CDR3nt | CDR3aa
. | TRBJ1-1 | TRBV11-2 | . | TGTGCCAGCAGCTTAGAGGGGAACACTGAAGCTTTCTTT | CASSLEGNTEAFF
. | TRBJ2-7 | TRBV11-2 | TRBD2 | TGTGCCAGCAGCTCCACCGGGACTAGCGGGGGAGCTACCTACGAGCAGTACTTC | CASSSTGTSGGATYEQYF
few | TRBJ1-5 | TRBV7-8 | . | TGTGCCAGCAGCCCGACCCAAGGCCCCAGCTCTCCCCAGCATTTT | CASSPTQGPSSPQHF
few | TRBJ2-7 | TRBV5-4 | . | TGTGCCAGCAGCTTGGCTGGGCCGGCTAGCTCCTACGAGCAGTACTTC | CASSLAGPASSYEQYF
. | TRBJ1-1 | TRBV7-6 | . | TGTGCCAGCAGCTTGGTGGGCCGGGGCACTGAAGCTTTCTTT | CASSLVGRGTEAFF
. | TRBJ2-1 | TRBV19 | . | TGTGCCAGTAGTATAGGAGGCGGGGCCCTCTACAATGAGCAGTTCTTC | CASSIGGGALYNEQFF
. | TRBJ1-4 | TRBV9 | . | TGTGCCAGCAGCGTAGAGCCAGTGGTTAATGAAAAACTGTTTTTT | CASSVEPVVNEKLFF
. | TRBJ1-6 | TRBV7-9 | . | TGTGCCAGCAGCCCGCCCATGGGTAATTCACCCCTCCACTTT | CASSPPMGNSPLHF
. | TRBJ2-3 | TRBV15 | . | TGTGCCACCAGCATAGGACCTGGGGGAACCAGCACAGATACGCAGTATTTT | CATSIGPGGTSTDTQYF
. | TRBJ2-5 | TRBV27 | . | TGTGCCAGCAGTCGGGTCGTTCAGGAGACCCAGTACTTC | CASSRVVQETQYF
. | TRBJ2-2 | TRBV5-1 | TRBD1 | TGCGCCAGCAGCTTTACAGGGGTTTCGGGCACCGGGGAGCTGTTTTTT | CASSFTGVSGTGELFF
once | TRBJ2-7 | TRBV7-8 | . | TGTGCCAGCAGCTTAGCGCCGGGGAATGGCTCCTACGAGCAGTACTTC | CASSLAPGNGSYEQYF
. | TRBJ2-2 | TRBV6-5 | TRBD2 | TGTGCCAGCAGTTACTCGACTAGCGGGTGGACCGGGGAGCTGTTTTTT | CASSYSTSGWTGELFF
. | TRBJ1-3 | TRBV4-1 | . | TGCGCCAGCAGCCCTTGGACACCCGGGGACACCATATATTTT | CASSPWTPGDTIYF
. | TRBJ1-1 | TRBV6-1 | . | TGTGCCAGCAGTGAAGCGATAGAAGAACAGATGAACACTGAAGCTTTCTTT | CASSEAIEEQMNTEAFF
. | TRBJ2-7 | TRBV11-2 | TRBD1 | TGTGCCAGCAGCTTAGATCGAAGACTAACCCTCGGGACAGGGATCTACGAGCAGTACTTC | CASSLDRRLTLGTGIYEQYF
. | TRBJ2-7 | TRBV5-6 | TRBD1 | TGTGCCAGCAGCTTGGAGCAGGGGGTATTCTACGAGCAGTACTTC | CASSLEQGVFYEQYF
. | TRBJ1-6 | TRBV9 | TRBD1 | TGTGCCAGCAGCGTAGAGCAGACAGGGGGTTCACCCCTCCACTTT | CASSVEQTGGSPLHF
few | TRBJ2-7 | TRBV7-8 | . | TGTGCCAGCAGCTTGGGGCGGCCCTACGAGCAGTACTTC | CASSLGRPYEQYF
. | TRBJ1-5 | TRBV10-2 | TRBD1 | TGCGCCAGCAGGGCCGGGACAGGGCTCGACAATCAGCCCCAGCATTTT | CASRAGTGLDNQPQHF
. | TRBJ2-3 | TRBV6-5 | . | TGTGCCAGCAGTTCCCTGGACCACACAGATACGCAGTATTTT | CASSSLDHTDTQYF
. | TRBJ2-7 | TRBV23-1 | . | TGCGCCAGCACCTTCTTCAAGACAGAATATTCCTACGAGCAGTACTTC | CASTFFKTEYSYEQYF
. | TRBJ2-2 | TRBV7-9 | . | TGTGCCAGCACCTTAGCCCCGGGGGCGGGCACCGGGGAGCTGTTTTTT | CASTLAPGAGTGELFF
. | TRBJ1-2 | TRBV5-1 | TRBD1 | TGCGCCAGCAGCGCCTTGGGACAGGGCTATGGCTACACCTTC | CASSALGQGYGYTF
. | TRBJ2-1 | TRBV5-1 | . | TGCGCCAGCAGCTTGTATCTGGGACCTGGCCCCTACAATGAGCAGTTCTTC | CASSLYLGPGPYNEQFF
once | TRBJ2-7 | TRBV7-9 | . | TGTGCCAGCAGCTTAGCCGACCGCCACTACGAGCAGTACTTC | CASSLADRHYEQYF
. | TRBJ2-5 | TRBV15 | . | TGTGCCACCAGCAAAACGGGCCCCCAAGAGACCCAGTACTTC | CATSKTGPQETQYF
. | TRBJ2-1 | TRBV19 | . | TGTGCCAGCAGCGCGCCAGGGACCAATGAGCAGTTCTTC | CASSAPGTNEQFF
once | TRBJ2-3 | TRBV28 | . | TGTGCCAGCAGTTTAGAAAGGTCTAAGTATTTT | CASSLERSKYF
. | TRBJ2-7 | TRBV5-1 | . | TGCGCCAGCCGAGCTATACTAGGAGGCACCTACGAGCAGTACTTC | CASRAILGGTYEQYF
once | TRBJ2-3 | TRBV6-6 | . | TGTGCCAGCCAAGACCGATCTAGCACAGATACGCAGTATTTT | CASQDRSSTDTQYF
. | TRBJ2-7 | TRBV5-1 | . | TGCGCCAGCAGTGCCGGGGCTAACTACGAGCAGTACTTC | CASSAGANYEQYF
. | TRBJ1-2 | TRBV27 | . | TGTGCCAGCAGCCCTACGGGGGACTATGGCTACACCTTC | CASSPTGDYGYTF
. | TRBJ2-7 | TRBV5-1 | . | TGCGCCAGCAGCTTCGGATTAGAGACCTACGAGCAGTACTTC | CASSFGLETYEQYF
. | TRBJ1-1 | TRBV19 | . | TGTGCCAGTAGTATAGGGTACCCAGGGGCGGGGACTGAAGCTTTCTTT | CASSIGYPGAGTEAFF
. | TRBJ2-7 | TRBV5-4 | . | TGTGCCAGCAGCTTGTCTACGGGGGCCTACGAGCAGTACTTC | CASSLSTGAYEQYF
. | TRBJ2-5 | TRBV4-1 | . | TGCGCCAGCAGCTGGCGGATGCGACCGCAAGAGACCCAGTACTTC | CASSWRMRPQETQYF
few | TRBJ2-7 | TRBV13 | . | TGTGCCAGCAACCTTGGGGGGGCCTCCTACGAGCAGTACTTC | CASNLGGASYEQYF
. | TRBJ2-1 | TRBV7-8 | . | TGTGCCAGCAGCTTAATCCGACCCAATGAGCAGTTCTTC | CASSLIRPNEQFF
. | TRBJ1-1 | TRBV5-5 | . | TGTGCCAGCAGCTTGGTTCGCTGGCAGGGATATAAAAACACTGAAGCTTTCTTT | CASSLVRWQGYKNTEAFF
. | TRBJ2-5 | TRBV5-4 | . | TGTGCCAGCAGCTCCTGGTCAGGGACCGAGACCCAGTACTTC | CASSSWSGTETQYF
. | TRBJ2-7 | TRBV6-6 | . | TGTGCCAGCAGTCCGCCCTATCCCTACGAGCAGTACTTC | CASSPPYPYEQYF
. | TRBJ2-7 | TRBV6-6 | . | TGTGCCAGCAGTTATGAGTGGGGCGGGAACTACGAGCAGTACTTC | CASSYEWGGNYEQYF
few | TRBJ2-7 | TRBV19 | TRBD1 | TGTGCCAGTAGTATAGCAAGTGGGACAGGGGACGGGCAGTACTTC | CASSIASGTGDGQYF
once | TRBJ2-5 | TRBV2 | TRBD2 | TGTGCCAGCAGCGGGGGAGGGGAGACCCAGTACTTC | CASSGGGETQYF
. | TRBJ2-7 | TRBV6-5 | . | TGTGCCAGCAGTGCCTCGGCGGGACCCACCTACGAGCAGTACTTC | CASSASAGPTYEQYF
. | TRBJ2-3 | TRBV4-1 | TRBD2 | TGCGCCAGCAGCCAAGATCCCCCCCATAGCGGGGGGGCCGCAGATACGCAGTATTTT | CASSQDPPHSGGAADTQYF
. | TRBJ1-2 | TRBV14 | . | TGTGCCAGCAGCCAAGGAACAGGGAAATTCAACTATGGCTACACCTTC | CASSQGTGKFNYGYTF
. | TRBJ1-5 | TRBV6-6 | TRBD1 | TGTGCCAGCAGCTCCGGACAGGGGCTTCAGCCCCAGCATTTT | CASSSGQGLQPQHF